The source of this T cell receptor beta chain is a study of blood T cell repertoires in COVID-19. Study-level information: PBMCs, B-cell-depleted T cells, or T cells were the source of the cDNA or gDNA that made up the material.

In its sample, this clone was seen a few times. The authors' processing: The assay estimated nucleated cells by amplifying reference gene primers. The protocol was immunoSEQ multiplex PCR, while the TCRdb copy is restricted to in-frame clones and leaves out a portion. D and trimming come from the DNA, and the V and J calls and clone size come from that table. Of around 93,000 clones detected, approximately 77% appear once; the ten largest clones hold about 10%. Per the germline V gene, CDR1 is KGHSH and CDR2 is LQKENI. The ends were cut back, 1 base at V and 1 base at J, with 7 bases in the middle. This CDR3 has 14 residues.

The receptor's source is a woman of 80 years or more with acute or convalescent COVID-19. Sequenced: peripheral blood. This chain links TRBV18 with TRBJ2-5, with D uncertain. CDR3 in DNA: TGTGCCAGCTCACCACAAGCAGGCCAAGAGACCCAGTACTTC. The encoded protein is CASSPQAGQETQYF.